This TCR beta chain was documented in a study of Graves' ophthalmopathy and Graves' hyperthyroidism. Study information: Samples of peripheral blood were obtained at initial diagnosis, prior to treatment of any kind.

Orbital computed tomography, together with clinical symptoms, serum thyroxine, TRAb and thyroid ultrasound, was used for diagnosis. For repertoire sequencing, the TCR beta CDR3 regions were amplified from RNA transcripts. The library came from an HTBI-primed first-round RT-PCR and a second-round multiplex PCR. TCRdb used MiXCR to reprocess the multiplex PCR reads, holding one entry per CDR3 protein. Among approximately 700,000 distinct CDR3 sequences listed, 40% were seen once. Study-wide results and limits: A majority of expanded thyroid clonotypes exceeding 0.001 frequency were likewise present in blood.

The germline CDR1 and CDR2 sequences are MNHEY and SVGAGI. CDR3 length equals 14 residues. V was pared by 6 bases and J by 4 bases, with 15 bases between. To note about this clonotype: Its antigen is undetermined.

This TCR was recovered from an adult man with Graves' ophthalmopathy. Specimen: peripheral blood. The chain combines TRBV6-5 with TRBJ1-1; perhaps TRBD1 as D (5 bases). The CDR3 is CASRARDMGTEAFF. CDR3 DNA sequence: TGTGCCAGCAGAGCCAGGGATATGGGCACTGAAGCTTTCTTT.